This T cell receptor beta chain is drawn from a study of blood T cell repertoires in COVID-19. Overall study context: COVID-19 samples collected from the United States, Italy and Spain covered acute and convalescent phases. Sample material is recorded as cDNA or gDNA derived from T cells, B-cell-depleted T cells, or PBMCs.

Here immunoSEQ multiplex PCR was the method, and the copy in TCRdb shows in-frame clones only, minus some. The profile covers roughly 250,000 clones, with approximately 90% appearing a single time and 6% to 9% taken by the ten largest. The CDR3 spans 15 residues. V dropped 5 bases and J dropped 0 bases, with 14 bases sitting between them. CDR1 SEHNR and CDR2 FQNEAQ come from the germline V gene (reference sequence). This clone appeared a single time. The sample consisted of peripheral blood. The chain combines TRBV7-9 with TRBJ2-7; possibly TRBD2 for D (6 bases). This TCR derives from a man aged 55-75 years who had recovered from COVID-19. The CDR3 DNA is TGTGCCAGCAGCCCTTTGGGCGGGAACTCCTACGAGCAGTACTTC. Amino acid sequence: CASSPLGGNSYEQYF.